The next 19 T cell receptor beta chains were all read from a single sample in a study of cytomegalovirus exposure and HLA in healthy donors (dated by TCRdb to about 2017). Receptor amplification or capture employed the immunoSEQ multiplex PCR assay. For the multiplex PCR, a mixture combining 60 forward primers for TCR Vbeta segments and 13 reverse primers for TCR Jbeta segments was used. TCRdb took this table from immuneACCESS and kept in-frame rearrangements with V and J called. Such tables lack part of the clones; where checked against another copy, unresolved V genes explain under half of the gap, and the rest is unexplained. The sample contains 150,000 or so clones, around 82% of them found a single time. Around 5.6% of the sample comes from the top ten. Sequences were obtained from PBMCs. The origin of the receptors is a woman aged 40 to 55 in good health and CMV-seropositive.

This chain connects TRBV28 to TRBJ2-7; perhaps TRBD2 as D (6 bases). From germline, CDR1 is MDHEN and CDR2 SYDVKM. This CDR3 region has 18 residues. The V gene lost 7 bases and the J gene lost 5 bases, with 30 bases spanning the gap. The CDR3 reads CASTMEGRANIYRDEQYF. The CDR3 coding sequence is TGTGCCAGCACTATGGAGGGCAGGGCCAACATTTATCGGGACGAGCAGTACTTC.

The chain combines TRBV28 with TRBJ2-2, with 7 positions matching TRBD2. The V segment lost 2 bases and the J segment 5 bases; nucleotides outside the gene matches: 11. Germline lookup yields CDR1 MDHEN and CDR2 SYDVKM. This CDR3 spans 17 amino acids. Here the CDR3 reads CASSLPKPGLTTGELFF. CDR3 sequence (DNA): TGTGCCAGCAGTTTACCCAAACCGGGACTAACAACCGGGGAGCTGTTTTTT.

For the CDR3, the DNA is TGTGCCAGCAGCTATGGACTAGCGGGAGGTGCTAATGAGCAGTTCTTC. Its protein is CASSYGLAGGANEQFF. The chain employs TRBV5-4 and TRBJ2-1, with 14 bases fitting TRBD2. The CDR3 spans 16 residues. Trimming cost V 3 bases and J 7 bases; bases outside gene matches: 6. Germline lookup yields CDR1 SGHNT and CDR2 YYREEE (reference sequence).

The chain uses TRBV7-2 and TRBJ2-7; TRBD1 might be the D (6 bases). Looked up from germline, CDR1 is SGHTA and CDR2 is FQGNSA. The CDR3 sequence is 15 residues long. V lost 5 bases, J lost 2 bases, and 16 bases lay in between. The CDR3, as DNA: TGTGCCAGCAGCCCCCGTTCAGGGGAAACCTACGAGCAGTACTTC. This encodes CASSPRSGETYEQYF.

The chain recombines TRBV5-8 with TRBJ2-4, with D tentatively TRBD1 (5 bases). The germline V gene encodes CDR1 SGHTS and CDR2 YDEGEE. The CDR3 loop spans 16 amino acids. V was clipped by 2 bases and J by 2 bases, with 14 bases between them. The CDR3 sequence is CASSLGQGLTKNIQYF. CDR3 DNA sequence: TGTGCCAGCAGCTTAGGCCAGGGTCTAACCAAAAACATTCAGTACTTC.

The CDR3 sequence: CASSLGLAGEETQYF. As DNA, the CDR3 is TGTGCCAGCTCTCTGGGACTAGCGGGGGAAGAGACCCAGTACTTC. The chain couples TRBV18 to TRBJ2-5, with 14 bases identical to TRBD2. J lost 3 bases, V lost 6 bases, and 3 bases had no gene match. Germline V CDR1 and CDR2: KGHSH, LQKENI. The CDR3 loop spans 15 amino acids.

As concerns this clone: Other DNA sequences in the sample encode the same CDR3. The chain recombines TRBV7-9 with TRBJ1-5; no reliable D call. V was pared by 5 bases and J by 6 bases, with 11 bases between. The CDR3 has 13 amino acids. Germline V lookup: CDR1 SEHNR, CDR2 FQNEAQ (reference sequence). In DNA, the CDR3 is TGTGCCAGCAGCCCGCCAGCGGGTCAGCCCCAGCATTTT. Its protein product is CASSPPAGQPQHF.

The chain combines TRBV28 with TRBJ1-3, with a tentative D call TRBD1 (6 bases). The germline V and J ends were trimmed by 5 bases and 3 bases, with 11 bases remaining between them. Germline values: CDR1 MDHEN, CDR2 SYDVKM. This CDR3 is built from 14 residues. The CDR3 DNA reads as TGTGCCAGCAGTAGCAACAGGGTTGGAAACACCATATATTTT. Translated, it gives CASSSNRVGNTIYF.

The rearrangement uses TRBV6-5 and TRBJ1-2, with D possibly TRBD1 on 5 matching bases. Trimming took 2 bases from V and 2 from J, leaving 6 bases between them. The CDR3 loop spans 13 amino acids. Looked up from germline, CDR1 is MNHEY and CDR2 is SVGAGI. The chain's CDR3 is CASSYRTNYGYTF. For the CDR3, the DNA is TGTGCCAGCAGTTACAGGACAAACTATGGCTACACCTTC.

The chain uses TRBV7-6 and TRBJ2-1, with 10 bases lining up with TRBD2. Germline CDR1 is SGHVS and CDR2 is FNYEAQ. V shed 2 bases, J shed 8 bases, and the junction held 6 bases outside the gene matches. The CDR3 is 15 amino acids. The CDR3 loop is CASSLLAGVGDEQFF. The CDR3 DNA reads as TGTGCCAGCAGCTTACTAGCGGGAGTTGGCGATGAGCAGTTCTTC.

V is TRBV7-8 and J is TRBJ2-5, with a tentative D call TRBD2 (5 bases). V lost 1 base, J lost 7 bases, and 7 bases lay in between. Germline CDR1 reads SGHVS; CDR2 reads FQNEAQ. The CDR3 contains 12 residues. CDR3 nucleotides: TGTGCCAGCAGCTTAGGAGGAGGGACCCAGTACTTC. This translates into CASSLGGGTQYF.

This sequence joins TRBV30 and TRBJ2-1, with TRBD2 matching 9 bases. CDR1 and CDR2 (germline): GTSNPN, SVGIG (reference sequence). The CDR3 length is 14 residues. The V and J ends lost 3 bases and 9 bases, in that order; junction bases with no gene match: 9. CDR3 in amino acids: CAWRISGSASEQFF. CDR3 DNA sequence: TGTGCCTGGAGAATTAGCGGGAGTGCAAGTGAGCAGTTCTTC.

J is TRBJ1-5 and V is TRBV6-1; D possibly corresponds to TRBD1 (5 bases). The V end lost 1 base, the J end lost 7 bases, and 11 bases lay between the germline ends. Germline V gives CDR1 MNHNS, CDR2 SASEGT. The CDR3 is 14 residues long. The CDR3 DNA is TGTGCCAGCAGTGAAGTTCAACACAGGCAGCCCCAGCATTTT. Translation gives CASSEVQHRQPQHF.

In DNA form, the CDR3 reads TGTGCCAGCAGCTTATCCGCATGGGGCCCGGAATCCTACGAGCAGTACTTC. Residues: CASSLSAWGPESYEQYF. V is TRBV7-8 and J is TRBJ2-7; tentative D call: TRBD1 (5 bases). Germline loops: CDR1 SGHVS, CDR2 FQNEAQ. V was clipped by 2 bases and J by 1 base, with 18 bases between them. The CDR3 covers 17 residues.

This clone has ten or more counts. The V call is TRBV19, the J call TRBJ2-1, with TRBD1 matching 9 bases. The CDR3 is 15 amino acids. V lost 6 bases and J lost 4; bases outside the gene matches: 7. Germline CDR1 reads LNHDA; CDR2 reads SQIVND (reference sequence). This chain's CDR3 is CASREIGTGYNEQFF. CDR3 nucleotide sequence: TGTGCCAGTAGGGAAATTGGGACAGGGTACAATGAGCAGTTCTTC.

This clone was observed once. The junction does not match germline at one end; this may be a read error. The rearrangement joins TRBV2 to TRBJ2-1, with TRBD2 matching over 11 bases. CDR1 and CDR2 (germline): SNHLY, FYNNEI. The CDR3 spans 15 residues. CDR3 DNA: TGTGCCAGCAGTGTCGGACTAGCGGGTGGCAATGGGCAGTTCTTC. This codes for CASSVGLAGGNGQFF.

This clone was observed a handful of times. Here the CDR3 DNA reads TGTGCCAGCAGCTTAACGGGGGGTGAAGCTTTCTTT. It translates to CASSLTGGEAFF. The V call is TRBV7-9, the J call TRBJ1-1; possible D gene TRBD1, 5 bases. The CDR3 is made up of 12 amino acids. V gave up 2 bases and J gave up 7 bases, with 8 bases separating them. Germline loops: CDR1 SEHNR, CDR2 FQNEAQ (reference sequence).

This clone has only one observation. CDR3 in DNA: TGTGCCAGCAGGCTAGCGCCCTCCTACAATGAGCAGTTCTTC. It encodes CASRLAPSYNEQFF. This chain links TRBV2 with TRBJ2-1; a weak D match, TRBD2 (6 bases). CDR1 is SNHLY, CDR2 FYNNEI, per germline. This CDR3 comprises 14 residues. V lost 6 bases and J 0 bases, leaving 9 bases between the germline ends.

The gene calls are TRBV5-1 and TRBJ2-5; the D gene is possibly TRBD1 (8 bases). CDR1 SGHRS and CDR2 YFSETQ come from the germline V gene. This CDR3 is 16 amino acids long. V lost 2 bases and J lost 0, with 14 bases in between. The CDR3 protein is CASSFDRGGDQETQYF. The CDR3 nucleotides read TGCGCCAGCAGCTTCGACAGGGGAGGGGACCAAGAGACCCAGTACTTC.